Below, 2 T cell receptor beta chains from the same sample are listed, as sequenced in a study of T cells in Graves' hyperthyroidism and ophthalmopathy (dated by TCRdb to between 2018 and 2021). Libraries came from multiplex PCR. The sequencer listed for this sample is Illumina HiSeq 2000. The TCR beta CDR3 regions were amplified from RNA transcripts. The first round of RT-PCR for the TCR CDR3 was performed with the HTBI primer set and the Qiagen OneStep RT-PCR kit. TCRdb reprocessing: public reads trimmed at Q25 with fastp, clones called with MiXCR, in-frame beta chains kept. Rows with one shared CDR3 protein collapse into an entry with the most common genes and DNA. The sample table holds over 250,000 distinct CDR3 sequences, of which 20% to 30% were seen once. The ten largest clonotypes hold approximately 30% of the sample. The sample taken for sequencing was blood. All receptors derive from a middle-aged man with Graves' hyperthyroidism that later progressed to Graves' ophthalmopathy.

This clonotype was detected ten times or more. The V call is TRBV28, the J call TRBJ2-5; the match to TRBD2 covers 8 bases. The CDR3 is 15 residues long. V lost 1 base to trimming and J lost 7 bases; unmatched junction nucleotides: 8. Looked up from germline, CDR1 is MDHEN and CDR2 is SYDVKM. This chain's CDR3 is CASSLSSGSYGTQYF. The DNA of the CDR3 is TGTGCCAGCAGTTTATCCAGCGGGAGTTACGGGACCCAGTACTTC.

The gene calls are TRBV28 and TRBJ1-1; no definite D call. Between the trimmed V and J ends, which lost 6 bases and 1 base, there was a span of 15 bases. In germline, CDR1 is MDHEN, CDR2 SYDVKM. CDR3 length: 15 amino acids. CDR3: CASSPLWAPNTEAFF. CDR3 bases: TGTGCCAGCAGCCCCCTCTGGGCTCCGAACACTGAAGCTTTCTTT.